These 15 T cell receptor beta chains share one sample of origin, sequenced in a study of T cell repertoires in cytomegalovirus infection. TCRdb passed the reads through MiXCR, listing each CDR3 protein once. Here the sample spans about 260,000 distinct CDR3 sequences, roughly an eighth being singletons. The sequenced sample consisted of PBMCs. These receptors originate from a human donor in good health (CMV status not recorded). Some clones in this sample may be carry-over from other donors' samples.

This clonotype appeared many times. The CDR3 nucleotides read TGTGCCAGCATGACGACAGGGAACAATCAGCCCCAGCATTTT. This sequence encodes CASMTTGNNQPQHF. This chain connects TRBV12-3 or TRBV12-4 to TRBJ1-5; 7 bases fit TRBD1. With V trimmed by 7 bases and J by 3 bases, 6 bases remained unmatched. The CDR3 loop spans 14 amino acids.

The rearrangement joins TRBV5-5 to TRBJ2-1; 7 positions match TRBD2. The germline V gene encodes CDR1 SGHKS and CDR2 YYEKEE (reference sequence). V dropped 4 bases and J dropped 0; count of bases not matched to a gene: 7. The CDR3 covers 16 residues. The CDR3 bases are TGTGCCAGCAGCCCGACTAGCCCGAGCTCCTACAATGAGCAGTTCTTC. Its protein is CASSPTSPSSYNEQFF.

This clonotype was recorded a few times. The chain uses TRBV28 and TRBJ2-5; possibly TRBD1 or TRBD2 for D (7 bases each). This CDR3 comprises 14 residues. The germline V gene encodes CDR1 MDHEN and CDR2 SYDVKM. V shed 6 bases and J shed 5 bases, with 16 bases lying between them. CDR3 region: CASRPRGGWETQYF. The CDR3 DNA reads as TGTGCCAGCAGGCCCAGGGGGGGTTGGGAGACCCAGTACTTC.

This clonotype was seen a handful of times. The V and J genes are TRBV19 and TRBJ2-7, with 8 positions matching TRBD1. The junction had 9 bases not matched to a gene; V was cut back by 5 bases and J by 3 bases. Germline V gene data show CDR1 as LNHDA and CDR2 as SQIVND (reference sequence). The CDR3 spans 15 residues. CDR3 sequence (DNA): TGTGCCAGTAGTCGCATAGGACAGGGAGACTACGAGCAGTACTTC. Protein product: CASSRIGQGDYEQYF.

In this sample, this clonotype turned up many times. V and J are TRBV11-3 and TRBJ2-7; the D gene is possibly TRBD2 (6 bases). The V end lost 0 bases, the J end lost 6 bases, and 9 bases lay between the germline ends. The CDR3 is made up of 13 amino acids. CDR1 and CDR2 (germline): SGHNT, YENEEA. The CDR3 protein is CASSLDGGSEQYF. CDR3 DNA sequence: TGTGCCAGCAGCTTAGATGGGGGGAGCGAGCAGTACTTC. The whole variable domain, filled in from reference TRBV11-3 and TRBJ2-7, reads EAGVVQSPRYKIIEKKQPVAFWCNPISGHNTLYWYLQNLGQGPELLIRYENEEAVDDSQLPKDRFSAERLKGVDSTLKIQPAELGDSAVYLCASSLDGGSEQYFGPGTRLTVT.

This rearrangement joins TRBV12-3 or TRBV12-4 to TRBJ2-5, with D tentatively TRBD1 (6 bases). The CDR3 loop spans 12 amino acids. Trimming left V 7 bases short and J 4 bases short, with 10 bases between. CDR3 DNA: TGTGCCAGCACCCAGGGGAGAGAGACCCAGTACTTC. The encoded protein is CASTQGRETQYF.

The V and J genes are TRBV29-1 and TRBJ2-7; 12 bases are a match to TRBD2. After removal of 4 bases from V and 5 bases from J, the junction contained 6 bases not matched to a gene. Germline CDR1 SQVTM, CDR2 ANQGSEA. The CDR3 is 14 amino acids. The CDR3 bases are TGCAGCGTTGTTACTAGCGGGAGGCAGAACGAGCAGTACTTC. Protein product: CSVVTSGRQNEQYF.

This clonotype was found many times. The rearrangement links TRBV7-3 to TRBJ2-3; possibly TRBD2 for D (5 bases). The CDR3 contains 17 residues. Per the germline V gene, CDR1 is SGHTA and CDR2 is FQGTGA. The V end lost 2 bases, the J end lost 3 bases, and 18 bases lay between the germline ends. CDR3 in amino acids: CASSLEGPMPGTDTQYF. CDR3 nucleotide sequence: TGTGCCAGCAGCTTAGAGGGTCCCATGCCCGGTACAGATACGCAGTATTTT.

This clonotype was seen just once. A much larger clone is a single base away; this may be a read error. V gene TRBV28 combines with J gene TRBJ2-5; D is unclear. Germline V gene data show CDR1 as MDHEN and CDR2 as SYDVKM. This CDR3 is 12 amino acids long. The DNA of the CDR3 is TGTGCCAGCAGTTTCAACCAAAAGACCCAGTACTTC. Translated: CASSFNQKTQYF.

This clonotype was counted ten times or more. The chain joins TRBV20-1 to TRBJ2-3; TRBD2 aligns across 8 bases. Trimming at V came to 2 bases and at J to 1 base, leaving 5 bases not matched to a gene. Germline V gene sequence: CDR1 DFQATT, CDR2 SNEGSKA (reference sequence). This CDR3 region has 15 residues. The CDR3 region has the DNA TGCAGTGCTAGACTACGCGGGAGGCGCACAGATACGCAGTATTTT. Translating gives CSARLRGRRTDTQYF.

Ten or more counts support this clonotype. The chain uses TRBV7-6 and TRBJ2-7; TRBD2 aligns across 14 bases. V lost 4 bases and J lost 5; bases outside the gene matches: 10. The germline CDR1 and CDR2 sequences are SGHVS and FNYEAQ. The CDR3 runs 17 residues. DNA of the CDR3: TGTGCCAGCAGCTCCGGACTAGCGGGAGGCCGGTTGGACGAGCAGTACTTC. Translation gives CASSSGLAGGRLDEQYF.

Only a few counts were recorded for this clonotype. This chain uses TRBV29-1 with TRBJ2-1; D may match TRBD1 or TRBD2 (7 bases each). This CDR3 region has 15 residues. Germline V gene data show CDR1 as SQVTM and CDR2 as ANQGSEA. Between the trimmed V and J ends, which lost 3 bases and 4 bases, there was a span of 16 bases. Here the CDR3 reads CSVEVGEGAYNEQFF. CDR3 nucleotides: TGCAGCGTTGAGGTGGGGGAGGGGGCTTACAATGAGCAGTTCTTC.

The chain is built from TRBV7-2 and TRBJ2-1, with 7 bases that match TRBD2. This CDR3 contains 16 residues. Germline CDR1 SGHTA, CDR2 FQGNSA. The trim removed 2 bases at V and 7 bases at J, leaving 11 bases unmatched. The CDR3 nucleotides read TGTGCCAGCAGCTTAATTGCGGGAGCGTCTTGGAATGAGCAGTTCTTC. Protein product: CASSLIAGASWNEQFF.

This clonotype showed up many times. The chain combines TRBV7-2 with TRBJ1-1; D may be TRBD1 (6 bases). CDR1 and CDR2 from the germline V gene are SGHTA and FQGNSA. V shed 5 bases and J shed 2 bases, with 15 bases lying between them. The CDR3 covers 15 residues. CDR3 bases: TGTGCCAGCAGCCCACAGGGATCGGGAAACACTGAAGCTTTCTTT. Translating gives CASSPQGSGNTEAFF.

This clonotype was found many times. For the CDR3, the DNA is TGTGCCAGCAGTTACGCACCGACGAACAATCAGCCCCAGCATTTT. Translation gives CASSYAPTNNQPQHF. The chain carries TRBV6-5 and TRBJ1-5; D unclear. Germline CDR1 MNHEY, CDR2 SVGAGI. Trimming removed 2 bases from V and 3 bases from J, with 11 bases in between. There are 15 residues in the CDR3.